This T cell receptor beta chain was sequenced in a study of blood T cells in healthy people across ages. Then a second PCR, running about 7 to 11 cycles, was carried out with a sample-barcoded 5' primer and a J-beta primer mix. Every cDNA was tagged by a template-switch adaptor with 12 random nucleotides. TCRdb processed the 5' RACE reads anew with MiXCR; each CDR3 protein has one entry. The sample has 2 million or so distinct CDR3 sequences, roughly 52% seen once. Findings and caveats of the study: The diversity estimates, figures obtained from one million T cells, were considered underestimates.

Trimming removed 6 bases from V and 4 bases from J, with 15 bases in between. Per the germline V gene, CDR1 is MNHNY and CDR2 is SVGAGI (reference sequence). The CDR3 has 14 residues. As regards this clonotype: Antigen: not known.

The V call is TRBV6-6, the J call TRBJ1-2; D gene uncertain. Material: blood. The source is a woman aged 35 to 49 in good health. CDR3 in amino acids: CASRYYQESYGYTF. CDR3 sequence (DNA): TGTGCCAGCAGGTATTACCAGGAAAGCTATGGCTACACCTTC.